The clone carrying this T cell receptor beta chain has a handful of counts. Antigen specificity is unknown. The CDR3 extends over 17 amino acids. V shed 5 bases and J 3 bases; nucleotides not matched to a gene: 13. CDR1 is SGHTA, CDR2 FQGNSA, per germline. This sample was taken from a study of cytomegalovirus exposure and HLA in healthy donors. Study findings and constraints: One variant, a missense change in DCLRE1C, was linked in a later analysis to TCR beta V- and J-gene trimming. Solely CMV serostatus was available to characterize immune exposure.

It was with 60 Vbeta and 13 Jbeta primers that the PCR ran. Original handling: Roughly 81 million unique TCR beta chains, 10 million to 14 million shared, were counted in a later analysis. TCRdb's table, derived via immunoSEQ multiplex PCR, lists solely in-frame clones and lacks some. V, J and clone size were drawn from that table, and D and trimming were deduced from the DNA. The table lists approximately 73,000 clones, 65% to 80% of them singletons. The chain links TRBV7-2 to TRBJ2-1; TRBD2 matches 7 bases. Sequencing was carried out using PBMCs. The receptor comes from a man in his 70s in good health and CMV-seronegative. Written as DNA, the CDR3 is TGTGCCAGCAGCCCTATTGCCCCTAGCGGAGGCTACAATGAGCAGTTCTTC. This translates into CASSPIAPSGGYNEQFF.